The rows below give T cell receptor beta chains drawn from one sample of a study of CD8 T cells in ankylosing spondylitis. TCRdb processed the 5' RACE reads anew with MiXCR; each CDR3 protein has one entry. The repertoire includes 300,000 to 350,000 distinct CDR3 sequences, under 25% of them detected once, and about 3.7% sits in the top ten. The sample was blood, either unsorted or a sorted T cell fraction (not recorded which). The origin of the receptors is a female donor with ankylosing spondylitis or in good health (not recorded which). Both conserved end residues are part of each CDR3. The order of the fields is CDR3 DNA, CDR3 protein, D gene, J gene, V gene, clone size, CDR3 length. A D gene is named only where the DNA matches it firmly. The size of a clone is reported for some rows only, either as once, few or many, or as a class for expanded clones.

TGCAGTGCTGAACAGGGGACCGCCGGGGAGCTGTTTTTT CSAEQGTAGELFF TRBD1 TRBJ2-2 TRBV20-1 - 13
TGTGCCAGCAGCCCGCTGGGGGGGAGAGCCAAAAACATTCAGTACTTC CASSPLGGRAKNIQYF TRBD2 TRBJ2-4 TRBV5-6 - 16
TGTGCCAGCAGCCCAGGGGATAGGGGAAGGAGTCAGCCCCAGCATTTT CASSPGDRGRSQPQHF - TRBJ1-5 TRBV11-3 few 16
TGTGCCATCAGTGAGGCGGTTAGCGGGAGGGTTAATGAGCAGTTCTTC CAISEAVSGRVNEQFF TRBD2 TRBJ2-1 TRBV10-3 - 16
TGTGCCAGCAGTTTGGCGCGACTAGCGGGAGTCCAAGAGACCCAGTACTTC CASSLARLAGVQETQYF TRBD2 TRBJ2-5 TRBV28 few 17
TGCAGCGCCAAAACGGCGGGAGCCAGGACCGGGGAGCTGTTTTTT CSAKTAGARTGELFF TRBD2 TRBJ2-2 TRBV29-1 - 15
TGTGCCAGCAGTGGGGGACAGCCCTACGAGCAGTACTTC CASSGGQPYEQYF TRBD1 TRBJ2-7 TRBV6-1 - 13
TGTGCCAGCAGTAAGGGGGTTCGCTATGGCTACACCTTC CASSKGVRYGYTF - TRBJ1-2 TRBV27 - 13
TGCGGCGTTAGCCAGGCCCTCTCCTACGAGCAGTACTTC CGVSQALSYEQYF - TRBJ2-7 TRBV29-1 - 13
TGTGCCAGCAGCCAAGGACTAGCGGGGAACACCGGGGAGCTGTTTTTT CASSQGLAGNTGELFF TRBD2 TRBJ2-2 TRBV7-7 - 16
TGTGCCAGCAGTGCTAGCGGGAGTTCGTACGAGCAGTACTTC CASSASGSSYEQYF TRBD2 TRBJ2-7 TRBV7-8 few 14
TGTGCCAGCAGTCCCTTAGCGGGAAGAGGTCGCGCCGGGGAGCTGTTTTTT CASSPLAGRGRAGELFF TRBD2 TRBJ2-2 TRBV12-3/TRBV12-4 - 17
TGTGCCAGCAGCCAACCCTTAACTAGCGGGAGGGCCCACGAGCAGTACTTC CASSQPLTSGRAHEQYF TRBD2 TRBJ2-7 TRBV4-2 few 17
TGTGCCAGCAGCTCGACTCGACAAGAGACCCAGTACTTC CASSSTRQETQYF - TRBJ2-5 TRBV7-3 - 13
TGTGCCGGCAGTAAGGGGCCGGCTATGAACACTGAAGCTTTCTTT CAGSKGPAMNTEAFF - TRBJ1-1 TRBV6-1 - 15
TGTGCCAGCACCCCGACGGGGAGACGTGGAACTAATGAAAAACTGTTTTTT CASTPTGRRGTNEKLFF - TRBJ1-4 TRBV6-2/TRBV6-3 few 17
TGTGCCAGCAGTTTACAATCCGACGGGAATCAGCCCCAGCATTTT CASSLQSDGNQPQHF - TRBJ1-5 TRBV6-5 - 15
TGTGCCACCGCTCTCTACAAGGGGGATACGCAGTATTTT CATALYKGDTQYF - TRBJ2-3 TRBV10-3 few 13
TGTGCCACCAGCAGAGATCGAGGGTCCTATGGCTACACCTTC CATSRDRGSYGYTF - TRBJ1-2 TRBV15 many 14
TGTGCCAGCAGTTACGTTATTGGCGAAAAACTGTTTTTT CASSYVIGEKLFF - TRBJ1-4 TRBV6-6 - 13
TGCAGTGCTAGGAGGCTAGCGGGAGGTAATAATGAGCAGTTCTTC CSARRLAGGNNEQFF TRBD2 TRBJ2-1 TRBV20-1 many 15
TGTGCCAGCAGTGAAGATCGACCCAATGAGCAGTTCTTC CASSEDRPNEQFF - TRBJ2-1 TRBV2 few 13
TGCGCCAGCAGCTTGGGACACAGGGGAAATTCACCCCTCCACTTT CASSLGHRGNSPLHF TRBD1 TRBJ1-6 TRBV5-1 few 15
TGTGCCAGTAGTCCTCAGGGCGGCGGCTACACCTTC CASSPQGGGYTF - TRBJ1-2 TRBV19 few 12
TGTGCCATCAGTGAGTCGGAAGGGGGCCAGCAGCCCCAGCATTTT CAISESEGGQQPQHF TRBD1 TRBJ1-5 TRBV10-3 many 15